This passage covers 21 T cell receptor beta chains from one sample sequenced in a study of CD8+ T cells in alopecia areata. Extraction of RNA preceded its reverse transcription into cDNA, which served as the sequencing template. The data were produced by immunoSEQ multiplex PCR, yet TCRdb's version contains in-frame clones alone and is incomplete. The data show 65,000 to 95,000 clones, with 45% to 60% seen just once and about 6% held by the top ten. The sequencing sample was made of NKG2D-high CD8+ T cells sorted from blood. The receptors originated from a human donor with alopecia areata.

The rearrangement links TRBV27 to TRBJ2-5; TRBD1 is a possible D gene (5 bases). V lost 3 bases and J lost 5, with 10 bases in between. Looked up from germline, CDR1 is MNHEY and CDR2 is SMNVEV (reference sequence). The CDR3 runs to 13 residues. DNA of the CDR3: TGTGCCAGCAGTTTCGGGCAGGGTGAGACCCAGTACTTC. This translates into CASSFGQGETQYF.

This chain joins TRBV21-1 and TRBJ2-3; TRBD1, the table's D call, lacks a check against the DNA. TRBV21-1 is given as a pseudogene. The CDR3 runs 12 residues. This CDR3 reads CASSKSSDTQYF. In DNA form, the CDR3 reads TGTGCCAGCAGCAAATCATCCGATACGCAGTATTTT.

The chain uses TRBV28 and TRBJ2-4, with D possibly TRBD1 on 5 matching bases. Between the trimmed V and J ends, which lost 5 bases and 1 base, there was a span of 15 bases. The CDR3 totals 16 residues. Germline-derived CDR1 and CDR2 are MDHEN and SYDVKM. CDR3 nucleotides: TGTGCCAGCAGTCCCCGGACACGATGGGCCAAAAACATTCAGTACTTC. As protein: CASSPRTRWAKNIQYF.

This sequence joins TRBV7-2 and TRBJ2-3; 8 bases fit TRBD1. Germline CDR1 is SGHTA and CDR2 is FQGNSA. The CDR3 loop spans 14 amino acids. V lost 5 bases and J lost 3; bases outside the gene matches: 4. CDR3 DNA: TGTGCCAGCAGCCAGACAGGGGCTACAGATACGCAGTATTTT. It yields the protein CASSQTGATDTQYF. Based on the CDR3 plus reference TRBV7-2 and TRBJ2-3, the full variable domain is GAGVSQSPSNKVTEKGKDVELRCDPISGHTALYWYRQSLGQGLEFLIYFQGNSAPDKSGLPSDRFSAERTGGSVSTLTIQRTQQEDSAVYLCASSQTGATDTQYFGPGTRLTVL.

This chain uses TRBV5-1 with TRBJ2-1; perhaps TRBD1 as D (6 bases). Germline CDR1 and CDR2: SGHRS and YFSETQ. Trimming took off 0 bases at V and 2 bases at J, with 9 bases between the two ends. CDR3 size: 15 residues. CDR3 sequence: CASSLGGGPYNEQFF. CDR3 sequence (DNA): TGCGCCAGCAGCTTGGGAGGGGGACCCTACAATGAGCAGTTCTTC.

This clone came up a few times. The chain uses TRBV21-1 and TRBJ2-2; no DNA check was done on the table's D call, TRBD2. TRBV21-1 is flagged as a pseudogene. The CDR3 is 14 amino acids. The CDR3 nucleotides are TGTGCCAGCAGCAAAGTTAAAGCTGACGGGGAGCTGTTTTTT. Translated, it gives CASSKVKADGELFF.

This clone has more than one count but fewer than ten. The chain couples TRBV5-7 to TRBJ2-7; 9 positions match TRBD1. TRBV5-7 is treated as an ORF (open reading frame) with a function not yet certain. This CDR3 spans 17 amino acids. J gave up 3 bases and V 1 base, and 11 bases lay outside the gene matches. CDR3 sequence (DNA): TGTGCCAGCAGCTTGTACGGGACAGGGATTCGGGACTACGAGCAGTACTTC. Translating it yields CASSLYGTGIRDYEQYF.

The chain couples TRBV27 to TRBJ1-5; D is unresolved. With 3 bases removed from V and 4 bases from J, the gap between germline ends came to 7 bases. The germline gives CDR1 MNHEY, CDR2 SMNVEV (reference sequence). This CDR3 comprises 13 residues. The CDR3 loop is CASSFGVNQPQHF. CDR3 nucleotides: TGTGCCAGCAGTTTCGGGGTTAATCAGCCCCAGCATTTT.

The rearrangement links TRBV27 to TRBJ2-1, with D unresolved. From germline, CDR1 is MNHEY and CDR2 SMNVEV (reference sequence). The CDR3 loop spans 12 amino acids. Trimming left V 5 bases short and J 5 bases short, with 7 bases between. The CDR3: CASSTTHNEQFF. For the CDR3, the DNA is TGTGCCAGCAGTACCACCCACAATGAGCAGTTCTTC.

This clone was counted a single time. The chain combines TRBV27 with TRBJ2-7; 8 positions agree with TRBD1. The CDR3 runs 16 residues. Per germline, CDR1 MNHEY and CDR2 SMNVEV (reference sequence). V lost 5 bases, J lost 2 bases, and 11 bases stayed unmatched. The CDR3 region is CASSPTPGQATYEQYF. The CDR3 DNA reads as TGTGCCAGCAGTCCGACACCGGGACAGGCTACCTACGAGCAGTACTTC.

The V gene is TRBV4-1, the J gene TRBJ1-1; no clear D. The V and J ends lost 2 bases and 5 bases respectively, with 6 bases between them. The CDR3 covers 12 residues. From germline, CDR1 is MGHRA and CDR2 YSYEKL. CDR3 in amino acids: CASSQLGTEAFF. The CDR3 coding sequence is TGCGCCAGCAGCCAATTGGGGACTGAAGCTTTCTTT.

Only a few counts were recorded for this clone. The chain joins TRBV28 to TRBJ1-4; no firm D call. Per the germline V gene, CDR1 is MDHEN and CDR2 is SYDVKM. Trimming pared 2 bases from V and 0 bases from J, leaving 16 bases between. The CDR3 totals 18 residues. The CDR3 DNA is TGTGCCAGCAGTTTAGATCCCCTAGAAGAAGCAACTAATGAAAAACTGTTTTTT. Protein: CASSLDPLEEATNEKLFF.

This chain uses TRBV7-8 with TRBJ2-7; a possible D gene is TRBD2 (5 bases). CDR1 is SGHVS and CDR2 is FQNEAQ in the germline V gene. The CDR3 loop spans 13 amino acids. The germline V and J ends were trimmed by 3 bases and 7 bases, with 13 bases remaining between them. The CDR3 nucleotides read TGTGCCAGCAGCTTGGGAGACCTCTTTGAGCAGTACTTC. Protein: CASSLGDLFEQYF.

This sequence joins TRBV29-1 and TRBJ1-1; TRBD1 might be the D (5 bases). The V gene's germline CDR1 is SQVTM and CDR2 ANQGSEA. V lost 5 bases and J 5 bases, leaving 9 bases between the germline ends. The CDR3 contains 11 residues. The CDR3 reads CSVNWGTEAFF. As DNA, the CDR3 is TGCAGCGTTAACTGGGGGACTGAAGCTTTCTTT.

This clone was detected a few times. The chain has TRBV4-1 and TRBJ2-3; no clear D gene. The CDR3 contains 14 residues. CDR1 and CDR2 from the germline V gene are MGHRA and YSYEKL. The V end was cut by 5 bases, the J end by 0 bases, with 9 bases between. The CDR3 loop is CASSTGPSTDTQYF. DNA of the CDR3: TGCGCCAGCAGCACTGGACCCAGCACAGATACGCAGTATTTT.

This clone was observed once. The rearrangement uses TRBV25-1 and TRBJ2-5; D not certain. The CDR3 has 9 amino acids. Germline CDR1 reads MGHDK; CDR2 reads SYGVNS. The V end was cut by 8 bases, the J end by 5 bases, with 3 bases between. CDR3: CASGETQYF. The DNA for the CDR3 is TGTGCCAGCGGGGAGACCCAGTACTTC.

This clone appeared a few times. Here the CDR3 reads CASSVQAGGNNEQFF. CDR3 bases: TGTGCCAGCAGCGTACAGGCGGGGGGTAACAATGAGCAGTTCTTC. The chain has TRBV9 and TRBJ2-1; 8 bases fit TRBD2. V lost 1 base, J lost 5 bases, and 5 bases stayed unmatched. The CDR3 runs 15 residues. The germline V gene has CDR1 SGDLS and CDR2 YYNGEE.

With regard to this clone: This CDR3 is also generated by other DNA sequences in the sample. CDR3: CASSLDNEQFF. CDR3 DNA: TGCGCCAGCAGCCTAGACAATGAGCAGTTCTTC. This chain links TRBV4-1 with TRBJ2-1; no definite D call. The germline V and J ends were trimmed by 4 bases and 5 bases, with 3 bases remaining between them. This CDR3 has 11 amino acids. In germline, CDR1 is MGHRA, CDR2 YSYEKL.

DNA of the CDR3: TGTGCCAGTAGTCTAGGACCACCCTACGAGCAGTACTTC. This encodes CASSLGPPYEQYF. J is TRBJ2-7 and V is TRBV19; D gene unclear. Germline V gene lookup returns CDR1 LNHDA and CDR2 SQIVND (reference sequence). The CDR3 has 13 residues. V gave up 5 bases and J gave up 2 bases, with 10 bases separating them.

This clone has only a few counts. The chain couples TRBV29-1 to TRBJ2-2; TRBD2 matches 8 bases. Germline CDR1 SQVTM, CDR2 ANQGSEA. The junction had 6 bases not matched to a gene; V was cut back by 4 bases and J by 5 bases. CDR3 length: 14 residues. This CDR3 reads CSVVPGLATGELFF. In nucleotides, the CDR3 is TGCAGCGTTGTTCCTGGACTAGCTACCGGGGAGCTGTTTTTT.

The chain is built from TRBV7-9 and TRBJ2-7; no reliable D call. The CDR3 runs to 13 residues. V was shortened by 4 bases and J by 6 bases, with 13 bases between the two germline ends. The germline V gene has CDR1 SEHNR and CDR2 FQNEAQ (reference sequence). CDR3 DNA sequence: TGTGCCAGCAGCTCCAGTCAGGCTCTCGAGCAGTACTTC. This encodes CASSSSQALEQYF. Full variable domain (rest looked up from reference TRBV7-9 and TRBJ2-7): DTGVSQNPRHKITKRGQNVTFRCDPISEHNRLYWYRQTLGQGPEFLTYFQNEAQLEKSRLLSDRFSAERPKGSFSTLEIQRTEQGDSAMYLCASSSSQALEQYFGPGTRLTVT.